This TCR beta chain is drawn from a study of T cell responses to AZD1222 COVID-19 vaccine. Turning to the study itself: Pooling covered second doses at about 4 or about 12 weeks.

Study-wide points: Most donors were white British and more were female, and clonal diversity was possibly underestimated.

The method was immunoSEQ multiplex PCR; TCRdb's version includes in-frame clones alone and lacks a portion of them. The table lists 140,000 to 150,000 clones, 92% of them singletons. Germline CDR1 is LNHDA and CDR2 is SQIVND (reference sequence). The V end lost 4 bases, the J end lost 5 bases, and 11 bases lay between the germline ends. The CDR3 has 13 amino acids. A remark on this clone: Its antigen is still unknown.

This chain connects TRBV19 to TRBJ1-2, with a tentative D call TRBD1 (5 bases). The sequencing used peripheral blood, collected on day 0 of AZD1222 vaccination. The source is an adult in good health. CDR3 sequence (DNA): TGTGCCAGTAGTAACAACAGGTTATATGGCTACACCTTC. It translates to CASSNNRLYGYTF.